This section outlines one TCR beta chain sequence together with its context. The source of the sample is a study of shared clonotypes between healthy human individuals. Study background: A couple of women and a few men aged 18 to 49 served as donors.

Germline V gene lookup returns CDR1 WSHSY and CDR2 SAAADI. V lost 6 bases and J 4 bases, leaving 15 bases between the germline ends. The CDR3 consists of 14 residues. Measured with immunoSEQ multiplex PCR; TCRdb has only the in-frame clones, and not every one. The data contain some 2.1 million clones, approximately 95% of them seen just once; the ten biggest clones take up roughly 0.13%. Sequencing input: naive CD4+ T cells sorted from blood. Subset in this sample: CD45RA+ positively selected. The V and J genes are TRBV10-2 and TRBJ1-2, with D possibly being TRBD1 (5 bases). The origin of this receptor is a man aged 18 to 35 in good health. The CDR3 protein is CASRWDGVFYGYTF. DNA of the CDR3: TGCGCCAGCAGGTGGGACGGAGTTTTCTATGGCTACACCTTC.